This T cell receptor (beta chain) was recovered during a study of blood T cell repertoires in COVID-19. The repertoire was sequenced with immunoSEQ multiplex PCR; TCRdb's copy has only in-frame clones and lacks some. The table has about 300,000 clones, 88% seen once. The CDR3 contains 13 residues. Germline CDR1 is SGHRS and CDR2 is YFSETQ. The ends lost 4 bases at V and 7 bases at J; junction bases unmatched: 6. The V and J genes are TRBV5-1 and TRBJ2-7; 9 nucleotides align to TRBD2. This TCR was recovered from a man aged 18 to 29 with active or convalescent COVID-19. The sample was peripheral blood. The chain's CDR3 is CASSPTSGAEQYF. As DNA, the CDR3 is TGCGCCAGCAGCCCGACTAGCGGTGCGGAGCAGTACTTC.